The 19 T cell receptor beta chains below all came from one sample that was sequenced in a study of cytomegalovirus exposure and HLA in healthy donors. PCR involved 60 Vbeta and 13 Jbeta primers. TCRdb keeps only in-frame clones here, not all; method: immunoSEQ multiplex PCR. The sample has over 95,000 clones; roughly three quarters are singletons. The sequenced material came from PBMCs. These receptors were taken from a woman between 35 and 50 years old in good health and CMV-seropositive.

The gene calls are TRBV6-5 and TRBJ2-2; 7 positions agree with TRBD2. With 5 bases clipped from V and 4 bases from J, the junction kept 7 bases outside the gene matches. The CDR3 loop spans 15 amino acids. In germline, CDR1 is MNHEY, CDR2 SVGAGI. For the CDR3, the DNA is TGTGCCAGCAGTGGAGTAGCGGGTGGCACCGGGGAGCTGTTTTTT. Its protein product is CASSGVAGGTGELFF.

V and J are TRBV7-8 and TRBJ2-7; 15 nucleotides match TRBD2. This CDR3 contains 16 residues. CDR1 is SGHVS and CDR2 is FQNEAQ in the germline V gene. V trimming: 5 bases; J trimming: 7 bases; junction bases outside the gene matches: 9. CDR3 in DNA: TGTGCCAGCAGCCTACGGACTAGCGGGGGGGCTGGGGAGCAGTACTTC. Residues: CASSLRTSGGAGEQYF.

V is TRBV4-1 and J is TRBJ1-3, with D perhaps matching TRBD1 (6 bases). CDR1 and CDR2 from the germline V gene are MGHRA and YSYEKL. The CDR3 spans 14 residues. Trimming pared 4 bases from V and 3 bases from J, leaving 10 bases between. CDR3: CASSRNRDGNTIYF. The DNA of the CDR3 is TGCGCCAGCAGCCGTAACAGGGATGGAAACACCATATATTTT.

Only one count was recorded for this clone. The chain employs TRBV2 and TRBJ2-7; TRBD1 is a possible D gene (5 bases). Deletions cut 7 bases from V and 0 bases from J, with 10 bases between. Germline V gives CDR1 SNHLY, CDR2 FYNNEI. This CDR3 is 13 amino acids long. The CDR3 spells CASNPGFSYEQYF. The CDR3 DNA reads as TGTGCCAGCAATCCAGGGTTCTCCTACGAGCAGTACTTC.

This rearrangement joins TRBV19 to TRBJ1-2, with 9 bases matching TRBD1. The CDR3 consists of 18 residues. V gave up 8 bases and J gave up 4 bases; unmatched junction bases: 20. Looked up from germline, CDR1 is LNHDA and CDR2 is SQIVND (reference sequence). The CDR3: CASYPLLTTGGKSYGYTF. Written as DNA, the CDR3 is TGTGCCAGTTATCCCCTCCTCACCACAGGGGGCAAAAGCTATGGCTACACCTTC.

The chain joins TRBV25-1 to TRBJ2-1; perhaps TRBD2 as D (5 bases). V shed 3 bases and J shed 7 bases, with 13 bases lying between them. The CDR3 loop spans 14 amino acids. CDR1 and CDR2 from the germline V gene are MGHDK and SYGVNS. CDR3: CASSDRGVLNEQFF. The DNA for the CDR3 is TGTGCCAGCAGTGATCGGGGAGTATTAAATGAGCAGTTCTTC.

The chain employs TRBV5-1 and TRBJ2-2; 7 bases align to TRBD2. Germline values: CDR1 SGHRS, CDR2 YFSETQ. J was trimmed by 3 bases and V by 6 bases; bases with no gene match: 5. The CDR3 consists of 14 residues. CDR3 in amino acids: CASTLASDTGELFF. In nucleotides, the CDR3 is TGCGCCAGCACACTAGCGTCTGACACCGGGGAGCTGTTTTTT. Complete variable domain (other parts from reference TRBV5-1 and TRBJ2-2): KAGVTQTPRYLIKTRGQQVTLSCSPISGHRSVSWYQQTPGQGLQFLFEYFSETQRNKGNFPGRFSGRQFSNSRSEMNVSTLELGDSALYLCASTLASDTGELFFGEGSRLTVL.

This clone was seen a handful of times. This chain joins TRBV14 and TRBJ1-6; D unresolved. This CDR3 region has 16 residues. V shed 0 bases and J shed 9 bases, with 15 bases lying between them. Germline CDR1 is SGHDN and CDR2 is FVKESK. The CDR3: CASSQDPLRAGSPLHF. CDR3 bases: TGTGCCAGCAGCCAAGATCCGCTTAGGGCGGGTTCACCCCTCCACTTT.

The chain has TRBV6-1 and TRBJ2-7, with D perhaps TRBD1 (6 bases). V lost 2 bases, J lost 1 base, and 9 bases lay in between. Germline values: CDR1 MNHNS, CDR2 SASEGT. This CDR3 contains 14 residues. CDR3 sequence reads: CASSEQGRSYEQYF. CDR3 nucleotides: TGTGCCAGCAGTGAACAGGGGCGGTCCTACGAGCAGTACTTC.

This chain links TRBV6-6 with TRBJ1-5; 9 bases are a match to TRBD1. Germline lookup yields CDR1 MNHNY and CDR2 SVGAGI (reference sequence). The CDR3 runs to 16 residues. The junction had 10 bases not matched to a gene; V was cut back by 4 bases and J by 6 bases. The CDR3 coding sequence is TGTGCCAGCAGTTCCCGGTGGGGGACAGGGATTCAGCCCCAGCATTTT. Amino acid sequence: CASSSRWGTGIQPQHF.

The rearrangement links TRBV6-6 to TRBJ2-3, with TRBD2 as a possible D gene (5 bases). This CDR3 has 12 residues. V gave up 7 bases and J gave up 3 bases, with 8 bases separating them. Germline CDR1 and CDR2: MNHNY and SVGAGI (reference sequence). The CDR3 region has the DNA TGTGCCAGCAACGGGGTGACAGATACGCAGTATTTT. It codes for CASNGVTDTQYF.

DNA of the CDR3: TGTGCTAGTGGTTTAGAGGAAGGGGTATCCCAGCATTTT. It encodes CASGLEEGVSQHF. This chain connects TRBV12-5 to TRBJ1-5; tentatively, D is TRBD1 (5 bases). The CDR3 is 13 residues long. Germline V gene lookup returns CDR1 LGHNT and CDR2 FRNRAP. The ends were cut back, 3 bases at V and 11 bases at J, with 14 bases in the middle.

The CDR3 loop reads CASRSPLDRGLAQYF. The DNA for the CDR3 is TGTGCCAGCAGAAGCCCGCTTGACAGGGGGCTTGCGCAGTATTTT. The chain combines TRBV6-5 with TRBJ2-3; 10 bases match TRBD1. This CDR3 has 15 amino acids. Looked up from germline, CDR1 is MNHEY and CDR2 is SVGAGI. The trim removed 6 bases at V and 10 bases at J, leaving 13 bases unmatched.

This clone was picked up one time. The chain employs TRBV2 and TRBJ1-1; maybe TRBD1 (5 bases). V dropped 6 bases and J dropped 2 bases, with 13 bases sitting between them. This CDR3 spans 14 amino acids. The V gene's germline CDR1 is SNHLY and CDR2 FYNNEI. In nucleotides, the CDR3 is TGTGCCAGCAGGGAAACAGGACGAAACACTGAAGCTTTCTTT. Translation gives CASRETGRNTEAFF.

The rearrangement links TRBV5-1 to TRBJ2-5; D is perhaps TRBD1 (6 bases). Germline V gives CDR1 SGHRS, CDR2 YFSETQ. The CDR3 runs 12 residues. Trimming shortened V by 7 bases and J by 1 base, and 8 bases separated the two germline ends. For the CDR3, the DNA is TGCGCCAGCCGGGACACCCAAGAGACCCAGTACTTC. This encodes CASRDTQETQYF.

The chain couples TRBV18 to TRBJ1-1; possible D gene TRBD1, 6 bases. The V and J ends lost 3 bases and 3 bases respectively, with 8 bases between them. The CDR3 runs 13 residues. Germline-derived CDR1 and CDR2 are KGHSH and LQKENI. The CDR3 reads CASSPSGDTEAFF. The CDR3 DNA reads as TGTGCCAGCTCACCCTCAGGGGACACTGAAGCTTTCTTT.

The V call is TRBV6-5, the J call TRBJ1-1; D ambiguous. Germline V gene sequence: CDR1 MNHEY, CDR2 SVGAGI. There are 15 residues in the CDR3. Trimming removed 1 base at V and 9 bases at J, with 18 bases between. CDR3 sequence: CASSYLGPVERQAFF. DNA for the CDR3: TGTGCCAGCAGTTACTTGGGTCCGGTGGAGAGGCAAGCTTTCTTT.

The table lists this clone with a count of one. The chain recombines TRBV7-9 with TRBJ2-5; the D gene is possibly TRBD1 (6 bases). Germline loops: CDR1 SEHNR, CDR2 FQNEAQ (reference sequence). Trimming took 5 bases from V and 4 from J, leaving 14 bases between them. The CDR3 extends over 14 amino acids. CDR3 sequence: CASSRVARGETQYF. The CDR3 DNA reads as TGTGCCAGCAGCCGAGTAGCCAGGGGAGAGACCCAGTACTTC. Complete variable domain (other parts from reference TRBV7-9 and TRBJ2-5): DTGVSQNPRHKITKRGQNVTFRCDPISEHNRLYWYRQTLGQGPEFLTYFQNEAQLEKSRLLSDRFSAERPKGSFSTLEIQRTEQGDSAMYLCASSRVARGETQYFGPGTRLLVL.

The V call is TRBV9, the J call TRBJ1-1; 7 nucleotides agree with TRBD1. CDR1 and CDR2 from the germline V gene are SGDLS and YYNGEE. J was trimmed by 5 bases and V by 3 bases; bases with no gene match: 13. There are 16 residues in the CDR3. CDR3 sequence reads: CASSDVGGPRGTEAFF. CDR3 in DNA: TGTGCCAGCAGCGACGTAGGGGGCCCCCGGGGGACTGAAGCTTTCTTT.